What follows are 18 T cell receptor beta chains derived from one specimen sequenced in a study of blood T cell repertoires in COVID-19. This table comes from immunoSEQ multiplex PCR, and its TCRdb copy is limited to in-frame clones, with some not included. This repertoire shows roughly 320,000 clones, 70% to 90% found once; its top ten account for about 6%. The sample was peripheral blood. The receptor set was obtained from a woman aged 45 to 65 with COVID-19, enrolled during active disease.

J is TRBJ2-1 and V is TRBV5-6, with a possible D match to TRBD1 (6 bases). The CDR3 spans 15 residues. Trimming took 4 bases from V and 4 from J, leaving 15 bases between them. The V gene's germline CDR1 is SGHDT and CDR2 YYEEEE. The CDR3 protein is CASSARGMEYNEQFF. The CDR3 DNA is TGTGCCAGCAGCGCCAGGGGTATGGAGTACAATGAGCAGTTCTTC.

This chain joins TRBV7-2 and TRBJ1-5, with TRBD1 matching over 8 bases. This CDR3 region has 15 residues. Germline values: CDR1 SGHTA, CDR2 FQGNSA. V lost 5 bases and J lost 6; bases outside the gene matches: 9. The CDR3 region has the DNA TGTGCCAGCAGCGGTTTACCAGGGGGCGGTCAGCCCCAGCATTTT. Residues: CASSGLPGGGQPQHF.

The genes are TRBV5-1 and TRBJ2-7; 7 positions match TRBD1. V lost 0 bases and J lost 6; bases outside the gene matches: 9. CDR1 is SGHRS, CDR2 YFSETQ, per germline. The CDR3 runs 15 residues. The CDR3 protein is CASSLAGTVSFEQYF. The CDR3 region has the DNA TGCGCCAGCAGCTTGGCCGGGACAGTTTCGTTCGAGCAGTACTTC.

The chain is built from TRBV2 and TRBJ1-2; 11 bases map to TRBD1. The J segment lost 2 bases and the V segment lost 5 bases, leaving 4 bases of the junction unmatched. CDR3 length equals 15 residues. Germline V gene lookup returns CDR1 SNHLY and CDR2 FYNNEI. This CDR3 is CASSMGQGGNYGYTF. The CDR3 coding sequence is TGTGCCAGCAGTATGGGACAGGGGGGGAACTATGGCTACACCTTC.

The chain recombines TRBV3-1 (or the pseudogene TRBV3-2) with TRBJ1-2; TRBD1 matches at 10 bases. Per germline, CDR1 LGHDT and CDR2 YNNKEL (reference sequence). V lost 1 base and J lost 0; bases outside the gene matches: 5. CDR3 length: 17 amino acids. The CDR3 nucleotides are TGTGCCAGCAGCCAAGCACGGACAGGGGGTTCTAACTATGGCTACACCTTC. It is translated as CASSQARTGGSNYGYTF.

The chain employs TRBV2 and TRBJ1-1; D not certain. Trimming pared 6 bases from V and 7 bases from J, leaving 15 bases between. The CDR3 sequence is 13 residues long. Germline V gene lookup returns CDR1 SNHLY and CDR2 FYNNEI. Here the CDR3 DNA reads TGTGCCAGCAGACCCACGGGAGCGCATGAAGCTTTCTTT. It specifies CASRPTGAHEAFF.

This chain joins TRBV5-1 and TRBJ1-4; 12 bases are a match to TRBD1. The trim removed 4 bases at V and 11 bases at J, leaving 6 bases unmatched. The CDR3 loop spans 14 amino acids. Germline-derived CDR1 and CDR2 are SGHRS and YFSETQ. The DNA of the CDR3 is TGCGCCAGCAGCCCGGGACAGGGGGCTGACAAACTGTTTTTT. Amino acids: CASSPGQGADKLFF.

This chain links TRBV7-9 with TRBJ2-2, with 14 bases that match TRBD2. This CDR3 has 18 residues. J gave up 5 bases and V 2 bases, and 7 bases lay outside the gene matches. Looked up from germline, CDR1 is SEHNR and CDR2 is FQNEAQ (reference sequence). In nucleotides, the CDR3 is TGTGCCAGCAGCTTATCGACTAGCGGGAGGGCGTTTACCGGGGAGCTGTTTTTT. Its protein product is CASSLSTSGRAFTGELFF.

This chain uses TRBV5-1 with TRBJ2-1, with D possibly matching TRBD2 (5 bases). The V gene's germline CDR1 is SGHRS and CDR2 YFSETQ. This CDR3 comprises 13 residues. Trimming took 5 bases from V and 12 from J, leaving 18 bases between them. The CDR3 region has the DNA TGCGCCAGCAGAGCGGCTATTCTATCCGGGCAGTTCTTC. Amino acid sequence: CASRAAILSGQFF.

The V call is TRBV5-1, the J call TRBJ2-3; weak D call: TRBD2 (6 bases). CDR1 is SGHRS and CDR2 is YFSETQ in the germline V gene. The CDR3 consists of 16 residues. V lost 0 bases and J 3 bases, leaving 14 bases between the germline ends. The CDR3 sequence: CASSLAREVRTDTQYF. For the CDR3, the DNA is TGCGCCAGCAGCTTGGCCAGGGAGGTAAGAACAGATACGCAGTATTTT.

In nucleotides, the CDR3 is TGTGCCACCAGTGATTTAACCAGGGGGCCTGACATTCAGTACTTC. Translation gives CATSDLTRGPDIQYF. The chain uses TRBV24-1 and TRBJ2-4; 8 nucleotides agree with TRBD1. V lost 1 base to trimming and J lost 8 bases; unmatched junction nucleotides: 6. Per the germline V gene, CDR1 is KGHDR and CDR2 is SFDVKD. There are 15 residues in the CDR3.

The chain joins TRBV30 to TRBJ1-1, with D possibly being TRBD1 (5 bases). The germline gives CDR1 GTSNPN, CDR2 SVGIG (reference sequence). Trimming took 4 bases from V and 4 from J, leaving 22 bases between them. The CDR3 has 16 amino acids. The CDR3 is CAWTFPPGRAITEAFF. The CDR3 nucleotides read TGTGCCTGGACCTTCCCTCCGGGCAGGGCTATCACTGAAGCTTTCTTT.

This clone showed up just a few times. V is TRBV6-1 and J is TRBJ1-6; D not certain. V was shortened by 1 base and J by 8 bases, with 6 bases between the two germline ends. CDR1 is MNHNS, CDR2 SASEGT, per germline. The CDR3 runs 13 residues. The CDR3 nucleotides read TGTGCCAGCAGTGAAGGCGGTCATTCACCCCTCCACTTT. This gives the protein CASSEGGHSPLHF.

The rearrangement joins TRBV29-1 to TRBJ1-1; the match to TRBD1 covers 7 bases. The germline V gene has CDR1 SQVTM and CDR2 ANQGSEA. The ends lost 3 bases at V and 2 bases at J; junction bases unmatched: 3. The CDR3 sequence is 13 residues long. The CDR3 region is CSVDDRDNTEAFF. The CDR3 DNA is TGCAGCGTTGATGACAGGGATAACACTGAAGCTTTCTTT. Full variable domain (remainder filled in from reference TRBV29-1 and TRBJ1-1): SAVISQKPSRDICQRGTSLTIQCQVDSQVTMMFWYRQQPGQSLTLIATANQGSEATYESGFVIDKFPISRPNLTFSTLTVSNMSPEDSSIYLCSVDDRDNTEAFFGQGTRLTVV.

This chain joins TRBV18 and TRBJ2-2; possibly TRBD2 for D (5 bases). Trimming removed 2 bases at V and 14 bases at J, with 15 bases between. The CDR3 is 13 residues long. Germline V gives CDR1 KGHSH, CDR2 LQKENI. The CDR3 spells CASSPVEIPGLFF. The CDR3 nucleotides read TGTGCCAGCTCACCAGTGGAGATCCCGGGACTGTTTTTT.

The gene calls are TRBV7-9 and TRBJ1-1, with 12 positions matching TRBD1. Germline CDR1 SEHNR, CDR2 FQNEAQ (reference sequence). The junction had 13 bases not matched to a gene; V was cut back by 5 bases and J by 0 bases. The CDR3 consists of 19 residues. CDR3 loop: CASSPPGQGARGVNTEAFF. In DNA form, the CDR3 reads TGTGCCAGCAGCCCACCGGGACAGGGGGCGCGGGGGGTGAACACTGAAGCTTTCTTT.

This chain uses TRBV3-1 (or the pseudogene TRBV3-2) with TRBJ2-5; 8 nucleotides match TRBD2. J gave up 1 base and V 1 base, and 14 bases lay outside the gene matches. The CDR3 totals 19 residues. Germline V gives CDR1 LGHDT, CDR2 YNNKEL (reference sequence). The CDR3 sequence is CASSQGILGLAGLQETQYF. DNA for the CDR3: TGTGCCAGCAGCCAAGGAATACTAGGGCTAGCGGGCCTCCAAGAGACCCAGTACTTC.

The chain couples TRBV5-1 to TRBJ2-2, with 8 bases lining up with TRBD2. Trimming took 1 base from V and 5 from J; bases not matched to a gene: 7. The germline V gene encodes CDR1 SGHRS and CDR2 YFSETQ. CDR3 length equals 16 residues. CDR3 coding DNA: TGCGCCAGCAGCTTGCGAGCGGGAGTTGTTACCGGGGAGCTGTTTTTT. Its translation is CASSLRAGVVTGELFF.